This is a list of T cell receptor beta chains from one sample in a study of cytomegalovirus exposure and HLA in healthy donors. Sequencing used immunoSEQ multiplex PCR; TCRdb keeps in-frame clones, though not all of them. The table lists approximately 110,000 clones, 60% to 75% of them singletons, with around 4% in the top ten. The sequencing sample was made of PBMCs. The receptors come from a woman between 50 and 59 years old in good health and CMV-seropositive. CDR3s include the opening cysteine and the closing phenylalanine or tryptophan. A D gene is named only where the DNA matches it firmly. Clone size is shown for a subset of rows, as once, few, many or a class of expanded clone.

CDR3: CASSDLSYGYTF
DNA: TGTGCCAGCAGTGATCTTAGTTATGGCTACACCTTC
V: TRBV6-1
size: -
J: TRBJ1-2
D: -

CDR3: CASSQGQGVDEQYF
DNA: TGTGCCAGCAGCCAGGGACAGGGGGTCGACGAGCAGTACTTC
V: TRBV11-3
size: -
J: TRBJ2-7
D: TRBD1

CDR3: CASSPSRGGLYYGYTF
DNA: TGTGCCAGCAGCCCCTCAAGGGGGGGGCTTTACTATGGCTACACCTTC
V: TRBV11-1
size: -
J: TRBJ1-2
D: -

CDR3: CASSKGLAGTTDTQYF
DNA: TGCGCCAGCAGCAAGGGACTAGCGGGGACCACAGATACGCAGTATTTT
V: TRBV5-1
size: -
J: TRBJ2-3
D: TRBD2

CDR3: CASQVSGNTIYF
DNA: TGTGCCAGCCAGGTCTCTGGAAACACCATATATTTT
V: TRBV28
size: -
J: TRBJ1-3
D: -

CDR3: CATSRGTGVDQPQHF
DNA: TGTGCCACCAGCAGAGGGACAGGGGTGGATCAGCCCCAGCATTTT
V: TRBV15
size: -
J: TRBJ1-5
D: TRBD1

CDR3: CASSYLRSLYTGNTIYF
DNA: TGTGCCAGCAGTTACTTGCGGAGCTTATACACTGGAAACACCATATATTTT
V: TRBV6-7
size: few
J: TRBJ1-3
D: -

CDR3: CASRLSGAQTEKLFF
DNA: TGTGCCAGCAGACTTTCAGGGGCCCAGACTGAAAAACTGTTTTTT
V: TRBV28
size: -
J: TRBJ1-4
D: -

CDR3: CASSRGTGGTNEQFF
DNA: TGCGCCAGCAGCCGCGGGACAGGGGGTACCAATGAGCAGTTCTTC
V: TRBV4-1
size: few
J: TRBJ2-1
D: TRBD1

CDR3: CASSLAGGYTEAFF
DNA: TGTGCCAGCAGCTTAGCAGGGGGCTACACTGAAGCTTTCTTT
V: TRBV7-9
size: few
J: TRBJ1-1
D: TRBD1

CDR3: CASSALRNTIYF
DNA: TGTGCCAGTAGTGCCCTGCGCAACACCATATATTTT
V: TRBV19
size: -
J: TRBJ1-3
D: -

CDR3: CASSVGGSGANVLTF
DNA: TGTGCCAGCAGCGTAGGCGGCTCTGGGGCCAACGTCCTGACTTTC
V: TRBV9
size: -
J: TRBJ2-6
D: -

CDR3: CASSDQRGDTDTQYF
DNA: TGCGCCAGCAGCGACCAGCGGGGGGACACAGATACGCAGTATTTT
V: TRBV5-1
size: few
J: TRBJ2-3
D: TRBD2

CDR3: CASSSLGGLGSIQYF
DNA: TGTGCCAGCAGCTCTCTGGGGGGACTAGGGAGCATTCAGTACTTC
V: TRBV7-3
size: -
J: TRBJ2-4
D: TRBD2

CDR3: CAISEHAGEEGQYF
DNA: TGTGCCATCAGTGAGCATGCCGGAGAGGAGGGGCAGTACTTC
V: TRBV10-3
size: -
J: TRBJ2-7
D: -

CDR3: CASSPDGQGKNYEQYF
DNA: TGCGCCAGCAGCCCCGACGGACAGGGAAAGAACTACGAGCAGTACTTC
V: TRBV5-1
size: -
J: TRBJ2-7
D: TRBD1

CDR3: CASSLAGFSNQPQHF
DNA: TGCGCCAGCAGCTTAGCAGGGTTTAGCAATCAGCCCCAGCATTTT
V: TRBV5-1
size: -
J: TRBJ1-5
D: -

CDR3: CASSATTGRTDTQYF
DNA: TGTGCCAGCAGCGCGACGACAGGGAGAACAGATACGCAGTATTTT
V: TRBV9
size: -
J: TRBJ2-3
D: TRBD1

CDR3: CATDSLGPGENTGELFF
DNA: TGTGCCACCGATTCCCTAGGGCCGGGGGAGAACACCGGGGAGCTGTTTTTT
V: TRBV28
size: -
J: TRBJ2-2
D: -

CDR3: CASSLGRGTGELFF
DNA: TGCGCCAGCAGCTTAGGCAGGGGCACCGGGGAGCTGTTTTTT
V: TRBV5-1
size: -
J: TRBJ2-2
D: -

CDR3: CASSERHSGGHYNEQFF
DNA: TGTGCCAGCAGTGAACGCCATAGCGGGGGGCACTACAATGAGCAGTTCTTC
V: TRBV6-1
size: -
J: TRBJ2-1
D: TRBD2

CDR3: CASSFGQGYGYTF
DNA: TGCGCCAGCAGCTTTGGACAGGGGTATGGCTACACCTTC
V: TRBV5-1
size: -
J: TRBJ1-2
D: TRBD1

CDR3: CASSFQGHQPQHF
DNA: TGTGCCAGCAGCTTTCAGGGGCATCAGCCCCAGCATTTT
V: TRBV11-2
size: -
J: TRBJ1-5
D: -

CDR3: CASSSNGQLTGELFF
DNA: TGTGCCAGCAGTTCCAATGGGCAGCTTACCGGGGAGCTGTTTTTT
V: TRBV27
size: -
J: TRBJ2-2
D: -

CDR3: CASSRYSDNEQFF
DNA: TGTGCCAGCAGCCGTTACTCGGACAATGAGCAGTTCTTC
V: TRBV11-3
size: few
J: TRBJ2-1
D: -

CDR3: CASNLLPGQGISSNYGYTF
DNA: TGTGCCAGTAATCTTCTACCAGGACAGGGGATCAGTAGCAACTATGGCTACACCTTC
V: TRBV19
size: few
J: TRBJ1-2
D: TRBD1

CDR3: CASSQNPRGVSGYTF
DNA: TGCGCCAGCAGCCAGAACCCCAGGGGAGTGAGTGGCTACACCTTC
V: TRBV4-1
size: -
J: TRBJ1-2
D: -

CDR3: CASSLADRINNEQFF
DNA: TGTGCCAGCAGCTTAGCCGACAGAATCAACAATGAGCAGTTCTTC
V: TRBV7-8
size: -
J: TRBJ2-1
D: -

CDR3: CASSSGGWGETQYF
DNA: TGTGCCAGCAGCTCGGGGGGTTGGGGGGAGACCCAGTACTTC
V: TRBV9
size: -
J: TRBJ2-5
D: TRBD2

CDR3: CASSEAGGSTGELFF
DNA: TGCGCCAGCAGCGAAGCGGGGGGGTCCACCGGGGAGCTGTTTTTT
V: TRBV5-1
size: -
J: TRBJ2-2
D: TRBD2

CDR3: CASSGGALKYNEQFF
DNA: TGCGCCAGCAGCGGGGGGGCACTAAAATACAATGAGCAGTTCTTC
V: TRBV5-1
size: -
J: TRBJ2-1
D: -

CDR3: CASRTGGHTGELFF
DNA: TGTGCCAGCAGGACAGGGGGCCACACCGGGGAGCTGTTTTTT
V: TRBV6-4
size: -
J: TRBJ2-2
D: TRBD1

CDR3: CASKTSLTGELFF
DNA: TGTGCCAGCAAGACTAGCCTAACCGGGGAGCTGTTTTTT
V: TRBV5-5
size: -
J: TRBJ2-2
D: TRBD2

CDR3: CASSQTLGLAGAYNEQFF
DNA: TGCGCCAGCAGCCAAACCCTGGGACTAGCGGGGGCCTACAATGAGCAGTTCTTC
V: TRBV4-1
size: -
J: TRBJ2-1
D: TRBD2

CDR3: CASSFDTPSNTEAFF
DNA: TGCGCCAGCAGCTTCGACACACCTTCGAACACTGAAGCTTTCTTT
V: TRBV5-1
size: once
J: TRBJ1-1
D: -

CDR3: CAISAQGVSYNEQFF
DNA: TGTGCCATCAGTGCCCAGGGGGTCTCCTACAATGAGCAGTTCTTC
V: TRBV10-3
size: -
J: TRBJ2-1
D: TRBD1

CDR3: CASSPSDSYEQYF
DNA: TGTGCCAGCTCACCCTCGGACAGCTACGAGCAGTACTTC
V: TRBV18
size: few
J: TRBJ2-7
D: -

CDR3: CASNRDRASEQYF
DNA: TGCGCCAGCAACCGGGACAGGGCTTCCGAGCAGTACTTC
V: TRBV10-2
size: -
J: TRBJ2-7
D: TRBD1

CDR3: CAISDGGGNSPLHF
DNA: TGTGCCATCAGTGACGGGGGAGGCAATTCACCCCTCCACTTT
V: TRBV10-3
size: -
J: TRBJ1-6
D: -

CDR3: CASSPGQNTGELFF
DNA: TGTGCCAGCTCGCCGGGACAGAACACCGGGGAGCTGTTTTTT
V: TRBV18
size: -
J: TRBJ2-2
D: -

CDR3: CASSSTSGGGETQYF
DNA: TGTGCCAGCAGCTCCACTAGCGGGGGCGGTGAGACCCAGTACTTC
V: TRBV7-2
size: -
J: TRBJ2-5
D: TRBD2

CDR3: CSARPAETQYF
DNA: TGCAGTGCTAGACCCGCGGAGACCCAGTACTTC
V: TRBV20-1
size: -
J: TRBJ2-5
D: -

CDR3: CASHPPRQVKFDYEQYF
DNA: TGTGCCAGCCATCCTCCACGACAGGTGAAATTTGATTACGAGCAGTACTTC
V: TRBV2
size: -
J: TRBJ2-7
D: -

CDR3: CASSLPLLRGNQPQHF
DNA: TGTGCCAGCAGTTTACCCCTCTTGAGGGGCAATCAGCCCCAGCATTTT
V: TRBV28
size: -
J: TRBJ1-5
D: -

CDR3: CASSSSSGGADTQYF
DNA: TGTGCCAGCAGTTCTTCTAGCGGGGGTGCAGATACGCAGTATTTT
V: TRBV27
size: -
J: TRBJ2-3
D: TRBD2

CDR3: CASSDRGGAETQYF
DNA: TGTGCCAGCAGTGATAGAGGGGGGGCTGAGACCCAGTACTTC
V: TRBV6-1
size: -
J: TRBJ2-5
D: -

CDR3: CASSGQGAPTDTQYF
DNA: TGTGCCAGCAGCGGACAGGGGGCGCCCACAGATACGCAGTATTTT
V: TRBV28
size: -
J: TRBJ2-3
D: TRBD1

CDR3: CASTGTGSYEQFF
DNA: TGTGCCAGCACCGGTACAGGGTCCTATGAGCAGTTCTTC
V: TRBV6-6
size: once
J: TRBJ2-1
D: -

CDR3: CAISESAADTQYF
DNA: TGTGCCATCAGTGAGTCGGCAGCAGATACGCAGTATTTT
V: TRBV10-3
size: -
J: TRBJ2-3
D: -

CDR3: CASSLWAGTEETQYF
DNA: TGCGCCAGCAGCTTGTGGGCGGGAACGGAAGAGACCCAGTACTTC
V: TRBV5-1
size: -
J: TRBJ2-5
D: -

CDR3: CSVDGARDEQFF
DNA: TGCAGCGTTGATGGAGCCAGGGATGAGCAGTTCTTC
V: TRBV29-1
size: -
J: TRBJ2-1
D: -

CDR3: CASSSGGRTEAFF
DNA: TGTGCCAGCAGCTCAGGGGGGAGGACTGAAGCTTTCTTT
V: TRBV7-3
size: -
J: TRBJ1-1
D: TRBD1

CDR3: CASSLSAGGNTEAFF
DNA: TGTGCCAGCAGTTTATCCGCAGGGGGGAACACTGAAGCTTTCTTT
V: TRBV27
size: -
J: TRBJ1-1
D: TRBD1

CDR3: CASSEGQGGSEQFF
DNA: TGTGCCAGCAGTGAGGGACAGGGGGGCAGTGAGCAGTTCTTC
V: TRBV6-4
size: few
J: TRBJ2-1
D: TRBD1

CDR3: CASSIQGWDSPLHF
DNA: TGTGCCAGCAGCATACAGGGATGGGATTCACCCCTCCACTTT
V: TRBV7-8
size: -
J: TRBJ1-6
D: -

CDR3: CSVQVLSYPYEQYF
DNA: TGCAGCGTTCAAGTGTTGTCGTATCCCTACGAGCAGTACTTC
V: TRBV29-1
size: -
J: TRBJ2-7
D: -